Following are 9 T cell receptor beta chains from one sample sequenced in a study of technical replicates of blood from several donors (dated by TCRdb to about 2017). Libraries were made using the immunoSEQ multiplex PCR assay. Entries here come from immuneACCESS through TCRdb and include only in-frame sequences with V and J called. Some clones fail to appear in such tables; in the studies checked, an unresolved V gene covers under half of the shortfall, and the cause of the remainder is unknown. In this sample the table shows about 76,000 clones, more than 85% of which occur a single time. 0.2% to 0.25% of the sample is held by the ten biggest clonotypes. Sequenced material: T cells isolated from PBMCs. All receptors come from a human donor in good health.

The gene calls are TRBV9 and TRBJ2-3; no clear D gene. The CDR3 is 14 amino acids. Germline V CDR1 and CDR2: SGDLS, YYNGEE. V lost 0 bases and J 6 bases, leaving 11 bases between the germline ends. The CDR3 loop reads CASSVDRSADTQYF. In nucleotides, the CDR3 is TGTGCCAGCAGCGTAGATCGCAGCGCGGATACGCAGTATTTT.

The V gene is TRBV27, the J gene TRBJ2-1; D remains ambiguous. V was trimmed by 0 bases and J by 0 bases, leaving 9 bases between them. Germline V gene lookup returns CDR1 MNHEY and CDR2 SMNVEV (reference sequence). This CDR3 contains 16 residues. The CDR3 is CASSLSLQRSYNEQFF. The CDR3 DNA reads as TGTGCCAGCAGTTTATCGCTCCAGCGCTCCTACAATGAGCAGTTCTTC.

The V and J genes are TRBV6-1 and TRBJ2-7; TRBD1 matches 12 bases. V shed 8 bases, J shed 4 bases, and the junction held 3 bases outside the gene matches. Per the germline V gene, CDR1 is MNHNS and CDR2 is SASEGT. CDR3 length: 13 residues. CDR3 sequence reads: CASGGQGAYEQYF. CDR3 in DNA: TGTGCCAGCGGGGGACAGGGGGCGTACGAGCAGTACTTC.

This clone has a single count. The chain couples TRBV5-1 to TRBJ1-2; D might be TRBD1 (6 bases). The V gene's germline CDR1 is SGHRS and CDR2 YFSETQ. V lost 6 bases, J lost 1 base, and 16 bases lay in between. The CDR3 has 15 amino acids. CDR3 in amino acids: CASTPGGGFNYGYTF. CDR3 nucleotides: TGCGCCAGCACCCCTGGGGGGGGCTTTAACTATGGCTACACCTTC.

The chain links TRBV6-1 to TRBJ2-5; 7 positions match TRBD2. In germline, CDR1 is MNHNS, CDR2 SASEGT. This CDR3 is built from 13 residues. The junction had 7 bases not matched to a gene; V was cut back by 0 bases and J by 12 bases. In DNA form, the CDR3 reads TGTGCCAGCAGTGAAGCGGGAGGGTACCTAAAGTACTTC. Translated: CASSEAGGYLKYF.

This chain joins TRBV11-2 and TRBJ1-3; D gene unclear. The CDR3 covers 15 residues. CDR1 and CDR2 (germline): SGHAT, FQNNGV. Deletions cut 2 bases from V and 4 bases from J, with 12 bases between. The CDR3 is CASSLWTFGGNTIYF. In nucleotides, the CDR3 is TGTGCCAGCAGCTTATGGACTTTCGGAGGAAACACCATATATTTT.

This clone was recorded only once. V and J are TRBV4-1 and TRBJ2-4; tentative D call: TRBD2 (5 bases). Germline assignment: CDR1 MGHRA and CDR2 YSYEKL. This CDR3 spans 18 amino acids. V was cut by 2 bases and J by 0 bases, with 17 bases left in between. Written as DNA, the CDR3 is TGCGCCAGCAGCCAACCGAGTCGAGCGGCGTTAGCCAAAAACATTCAGTACTTC. Translation gives CASSQPSRAALAKNIQYF.

CDR3 region: CASSELGHQNTEAFF. The CDR3 DNA is TGTGCCAGCAGTGAATTGGGGCACCAGAACACTGAAGCTTTCTTT. The V gene is TRBV6-1, the J gene TRBJ1-1; D possibly corresponds to TRBD1 (5 bases). CDR3 length: 15 amino acids. Germline V CDR1 and CDR2: MNHNS, SASEGT. The V gene lost 2 bases and the J gene lost 1 base, with 11 bases spanning the gap.

J is TRBJ2-7 and V is TRBV7-2; a possible D gene is TRBD1 (5 bases). Trimming left V 4 bases short and J 4 bases short, with 11 bases between. The CDR3 is 13 amino acids. Germline V CDR1 and CDR2: SGHTA, FQGNSA. The CDR3 spells CASSYPGRYEQYF. DNA of the CDR3: TGTGCCAGCAGCTACCCAGGGCGGTACGAGCAGTACTTC.